These 19 T cell receptor beta chains were sequenced from one sample in a study of blood T cell repertoires in COVID-19. Measured with immunoSEQ multiplex PCR; TCRdb has only the in-frame clones, and not every one. This table has 150,000 to 200,000 clones, approximately 90% appearing once. The sample comprised PBMCs or T cells enriched from blood (not recorded which). These receptors were taken from a woman aged 18-30 years who had recovered from COVID-19.

The chain combines TRBV6-6 with TRBJ2-1, with TRBD2 as a possible D gene (5 bases). The CDR3 loop spans 14 amino acids. The ends were cut back, 7 bases at V and 6 bases at J, with 16 bases in the middle. Germline V lookup: CDR1 MNHNY, CDR2 SVGAGI (reference sequence). CDR3 protein: CASTPPLEFNEQFF. CDR3 sequence (DNA): TGTGCCAGCACCCCCCCACTAGAGTTCAATGAGCAGTTCTTC.

This chain connects TRBV3-1 (or the pseudogene TRBV3-2) to TRBJ2-5; 7 bases fit TRBD1. CDR1 and CDR2 (germline): LGHDT, YNNKEL (reference sequence). Trimming cost V 0 bases and J 5 bases; bases outside gene matches: 9. There are 16 residues in the CDR3. CDR3 residues: CASSQDRSGGYETQYF. As DNA, the CDR3 is TGTGCCAGCAGCCAAGATCGTTCAGGGGGATACGAGACCCAGTACTTC.

For this clone: In the same sample, other DNA sequences code for this CDR3. The CDR3, as DNA: TGTGCCAGCAGTTTGGAGGGGAGGGGCACTGAAGCTTTCTTT. Translated, it gives CASSLEGRGTEAFF. The V call is TRBV28, the J call TRBJ1-1; perhaps TRBD1 as D (5 bases). Germline V gene data show CDR1 as MDHEN and CDR2 as SYDVKM. The CDR3 spans 14 residues. Trimming stripped 3 bases from V and 4 bases from J, with 12 bases between.

This chain links TRBV7-9 with TRBJ1-3, with D tentatively TRBD1 (6 bases). Germline assignment: CDR1 SEHNR and CDR2 FQNEAQ (reference sequence). Trimming removed 1 base at V and 5 bases at J, with 9 bases between. This CDR3 contains 14 residues. CDR3 coding DNA: TGTGCCAGCAGCTTAGGAGGGGGTCGAAACACCATATATTTT. It is translated as CASSLGGGRNTIYF.

V is TRBV4-1 and J is TRBJ2-1; maybe TRBD1 (5 bases). The germline V gene has CDR1 MGHRA and CDR2 YSYEKL. CDR3 length equals 12 residues. The V end was cut by 8 bases, the J end by 9 bases, with 14 bases between. The CDR3 DNA is TGCGCCAGCCTGGGTAGGGGTCTTGAGCAGTTCTTC. Its translation is CASLGRGLEQFF.

V is TRBV28 and J is TRBJ1-1; D is possibly TRBD1 (5 bases). The germline CDR1 and CDR2 sequences are MDHEN and SYDVKM. The CDR3 has 13 amino acids. The V end was cut by 3 bases, the J end by 5 bases, with 10 bases between. The DNA for the CDR3 is TGTGCCAGCAGTTTTGGGGGGGGGACTGAAGCTTTCTTT. Protein product: CASSFGGGTEAFF.

The V call is TRBV10-3, the J call TRBJ1-1; 8 nucleotides match TRBD1. The CDR3 is 14 residues long. Germline V lookup: CDR1 ENHRY, CDR2 SYGVKD. V gave up 10 bases and J gave up 3 bases; unmatched junction bases: 10. DNA for the CDR3: TGTGCCACCAAGACAGGGGTCGCGGACACTGAAGCTTTCTTT. Amino acids: CATKTGVADTEAFF.

The CDR3: CASSQDESSGYYEQYF. DNA of the CDR3: TGTGCCAGCAGCCAAGATGAGTCTAGCGGGTACTACGAGCAGTACTTC. The V gene is TRBV4-2, the J gene TRBJ2-7, with 8 bases matching TRBD2. The CDR3 length is 16 residues. The V segment lost 0 bases and the J segment 3 bases; nucleotides outside the gene matches: 7. Germline V lookup: CDR1 LGHNA, CDR2 YNFKEQ.

The chain's CDR3 is CASSRTAGDLYEQYF. DNA for the CDR3: TGTGCCAGCAGTAGGACAGCGGGGGACCTTTACGAGCAGTACTTC. The V gene is TRBV6-5, the J gene TRBJ2-7; the match to TRBD2 covers 8 bases. Germline assignment: CDR1 MNHEY and CDR2 SVGAGI. The CDR3 has 15 amino acids. V trimming: 5 bases; J trimming: 4 bases; junction bases outside the gene matches: 10.

This clone turned up a few times. The chain couples TRBV19 to TRBJ1-2; D call uncertain. The germline CDR1 and CDR2 sequences are LNHDA and SQIVND (reference sequence). The V and J ends lost 7 bases and 5 bases respectively, with 8 bases between them. The CDR3 spans 11 residues. CDR3 region: CASMYSYGYTF. In nucleotides, the CDR3 is TGTGCCAGTATGTACAGTTATGGCTACACCTTC.

The chain links TRBV5-5 to TRBJ2-7, with TRBD2 identical over 8 bases. The V gene end was trimmed by 4 bases and the J gene end by 3 bases; junction bases not matched to a gene: 9. The CDR3 is 15 amino acids. CDR1 is SGHKS and CDR2 is YYEKEE in the germline V gene (reference sequence). CDR3 coding DNA: TGTGCCAGCAGCCCTGGCCCAGCGGGAGTCTACGAGCAGTACTTC. Encoded protein: CASSPGPAGVYEQYF.

This sequence joins TRBV18 and TRBJ2-5, with D possibly TRBD2 on 6 matching bases. The CDR3 runs to 15 residues. CDR1 and CDR2 from the germline V gene are KGHSH and LQKENI. Trimming removed 3 bases at V and 1 base at J, with 12 bases between. CDR3 in amino acids: CASSPVVGGQETQYF. The CDR3 region has the DNA TGTGCCAGCTCACCTGTAGTCGGGGGCCAAGAGACCCAGTACTTC.

The chain has TRBV5-6 and TRBJ2-7, with D unresolved. Looked up from germline, CDR1 is SGHDT and CDR2 is YYEEEE. This CDR3 is 15 amino acids long. The V end was cut by 5 bases, the J end by 3 bases, with 18 bases between. The DNA of the CDR3 is TGTGCCAGCAGTCCCCTTCGAGGAAACGTCTACGAGCAGTACTTC. Residues: CASSPLRGNVYEQYF.

The genes are TRBV27 and TRBJ2-1; 14 bases align to TRBD2. The length of the CDR3 is 14 residues. In germline, CDR1 is MNHEY, CDR2 SMNVEV (reference sequence). J lost 8 bases, V lost 3 bases, and 0 bases had no gene match. The CDR3 coding sequence is TGTGCCAGCAGTTTGGGACTAGCGGGAGATGAGCAGTTCTTC. Its protein is CASSLGLAGDEQFF.

V usage is TRBV27 and J usage is TRBJ2-7; TRBD1 matches at 9 bases. Germline values: CDR1 MNHEY, CDR2 SMNVEV (reference sequence). With V trimmed by 2 bases and J by 5 bases, 7 bases remained unmatched. CDR3 length: 15 amino acids. CDR3 in amino acids: CASSLLGQGLNEQYF. The DNA of the CDR3 is TGTGCCAGCAGTTTACTGGGACAGGGATTAAACGAGCAGTACTTC.

V and J are TRBV5-1 and TRBJ1-3; D is unclear. V was trimmed by 4 bases and J by 0 bases, leaving 17 bases between them. This CDR3 contains 17 residues. CDR1 SGHRS and CDR2 YFSETQ come from the germline V gene. CDR3 amino acids: CASSLSPRTHSGNTIYF. In DNA form, the CDR3 reads TGCGCCAGCAGCCTCTCTCCTAGGACTCACTCTGGAAACACCATATATTTT.

The V gene is TRBV30, the J gene TRBJ2-5; 7 bases are a match to TRBD1. V gave up 1 base and J gave up 7 bases; unmatched junction bases: 9. CDR3 length: 14 amino acids. Per the germline V gene, CDR1 is GTSNPN and CDR2 is SVGIG (reference sequence). The CDR3 DNA is TGTGCCTGGAGTGGTGGGACAGTATTAGTGACCCAGTACTTC. This translates into CAWSGGTVLVTQYF.

The chain is built from TRBV7-2 and TRBJ2-1, with 9 positions matching TRBD2. Per germline, CDR1 SGHTA and CDR2 FQGNSA. This CDR3 comprises 15 residues. J gave up 4 bases and V 5 bases, and 6 bases lay outside the gene matches. The CDR3 loop reads CASSSTSGFYNEQFF. CDR3 bases: TGTGCCAGCAGCAGTACTAGCGGGTTTTACAATGAGCAGTTCTTC.

V is TRBV2 and J is TRBJ2-1; the D gene is possibly TRBD2 (5 bases). The CDR3 has 13 amino acids. In germline, CDR1 is SNHLY, CDR2 FYNNEI. Deletions cut 2 bases from V and 7 bases from J, with 9 bases between. CDR3 DNA sequence: TGTGCCAGCAGTGAAAATAGAGGGAATGAGCAGTTCTTC. It translates to CASSENRGNEQFF.